The 19 T cell receptor beta chains below all came from one sample that was sequenced in a study of blood T cell repertoires in COVID-19. Sequenced by immunoSEQ multiplex PCR; TCRdb stores in-frame clones only, minus some. The sample has about 220,000 clones; 84% are singletons. Sample: peripheral blood. The receptors derive from a man aged 45-60 years with active or convalescent COVID-19.

The V and J genes are TRBV5-1 and TRBJ2-2; 9 bases align to TRBD1. Germline loops: CDR1 SGHRS, CDR2 YFSETQ. This CDR3 spans 16 amino acids. Trimming took 4 bases from V and 2 from J; bases not matched to a gene: 6. CDR3 DNA sequence: TGCGCCAGCAGCATAGGACAGGGGCTAAACACCGGGGAGCTGTTTTTT. Residues: CASSIGQGLNTGELFF.

The chain joins TRBV15 to TRBJ1-2; no definite D call. The CDR3 is 14 residues long. Germline CDR1 LNHNV, CDR2 YYDKDF (reference sequence). The V and J ends lost 0 bases and 5 bases respectively, with 10 bases between them. The CDR3 spells CATSRDREGYGYTF. CDR3 coding DNA: TGTGCCACCAGCAGAGATCGGGAAGGATATGGCTACACCTTC.

The V and J genes are TRBV4-3 and TRBJ1-6; D is unresolved. Germline values: CDR1 LGHNA, CDR2 YSLEER. The CDR3 sequence is 18 residues long. V lost 0 bases, J lost 5 bases, and 17 bases lay in between. CDR3 sequence reads: CASSQERQENFNNSPLHF. The CDR3 coding sequence is TGCGCCAGCAGCCAAGAACGGCAGGAAAATTTTAATAATTCACCCCTCCACTTT.

The chain combines TRBV6-2 or TRBV6-3 with TRBJ2-1; TRBD2 matches 9 bases. V lost 2 bases to trimming and J lost 6 bases; unmatched junction nucleotides: 5. Per germline, CDR1 MNHEY and CDR2 SVGEGT. The CDR3 runs to 15 residues. The CDR3 is CASSYGLAGSNEQFF. Here the CDR3 DNA reads TGTGCCAGCAGTTACGGGCTAGCGGGAAGCAATGAGCAGTTCTTC.

The V and J genes are TRBV3-1 (or the pseudogene TRBV3-2) and TRBJ1-2; 7 bases line up with TRBD1. V dropped 6 bases and J dropped 0; count of bases not matched to a gene: 7. The CDR3 contains 15 residues. From germline, CDR1 is LGHDT and CDR2 YNNKEL (reference sequence). CDR3 in DNA: TGTGCCAGCAGAAAGGGGGCAGCTTCTAACTATGGCTACACCTTC. Translating gives CASRKGAASNYGYTF.

The V call is TRBV19, the J call TRBJ1-5; the match to TRBD1 covers 7 bases. From germline, CDR1 is LNHDA and CDR2 SQIVND (reference sequence). The length of the CDR3 is 18 residues. The V and J ends lost 4 bases and 1 base, in that order; junction bases with no gene match: 13. The DNA for the CDR3 is TGTGCCAGTAGTACGCCCCATGTGACAGGGAAGAGCAATCAGCCCCAGCATTTT. Protein sequence: CASSTPHVTGKSNQPQHF.

The V call is TRBV19, the J call TRBJ1-2; 12 bases map to TRBD1. Germline assignment: CDR1 LNHDA and CDR2 SQIVND (reference sequence). This CDR3 contains 14 residues. Trimming cost V 8 bases and J 9 bases; bases outside gene matches: 10. Written as DNA, the CDR3 is TGTGCCAGTGCGGCGGGACAGGGGGCTTTTAGCTACACCTTC. Protein product: CASAAGQGAFSYTF.

This clone was seen a few times. The chain carries TRBV4-3 and TRBJ2-2, with D possibly being TRBD2 (5 bases). Trimming cost V 0 bases and J 1 base, with 15 bases left between them. The V gene's germline CDR1 is LGHNA and CDR2 YSLEER. The CDR3 is 18 residues long. CDR3 in DNA: TGCGCCAGCAGCCAAGAAGGGATTAGCGAATTGAACACCGGGGAGCTGTTTTTT. Its translation: CASSQEGISELNTGELFF.

The V gene is TRBV29-1, the J gene TRBJ2-3; 10 bases agree with TRBD1. CDR3 length equals 15 residues. Germline-derived CDR1 and CDR2 are SQVTM and ANQGSEA. V lost 6 bases and J lost 5; bases outside the gene matches: 11. The CDR3 loop reads CSVGTGVRGEDTQYF. The CDR3 DNA reads as TGCAGCGTGGGGACAGGGGTTAGGGGGGAAGATACGCAGTATTTT.

This chain connects TRBV3-1 (or the pseudogene TRBV3-2) to TRBJ2-1; D not certain. This CDR3 has 11 amino acids. Germline V gene data show CDR1 as LGHDT and CDR2 as YNNKEL (reference sequence). The ends were cut back, 8 bases at V and 6 bases at J, with 8 bases in the middle. In DNA form, the CDR3 reads TGTGCCAGCCGCCGGGCCAATGAGCAGTTCTTC. It is translated as CASRRANEQFF.

V gene TRBV7-9 combines with J gene TRBJ2-3, with a tentative D call TRBD2 (6 bases). Germline assignment: CDR1 SEHNR and CDR2 FQNEAQ (reference sequence). The CDR3 length is 16 residues. V shed 1 base and J shed 2 bases, with 13 bases lying between them. The CDR3 nucleotides read TGTGCCAGCAGCTTAGTTGCCGGGGGTGCCACAGATACGCAGTATTTT. It specifies CASSLVAGGATDTQYF.

This clone was counted once. The chain recombines TRBV4-1 with TRBJ2-3; D might be TRBD2 (6 bases). In germline, CDR1 is MGHRA, CDR2 YSYEKL. The V gene lost 0 bases and the J gene lost 0 bases, with 10 bases spanning the gap. The CDR3 runs to 16 residues. The CDR3 loop reads CASSQDTGGSTDTQYF. CDR3 sequence (DNA): TGCGCCAGCAGCCAAGATACCGGGGGTAGCACAGATACGCAGTATTTT.

In this sample, this clone turned up once. The rearrangement links TRBV5-4 to TRBJ2-7, with 13 bases that match TRBD2. The CDR3 covers 15 residues. Germline CDR1 SGHNT, CDR2 YYREEE (reference sequence). Unmatched junction bases numbered 8, after V lost 4 bases and J lost 7 bases. The CDR3 here is CASSPGLAGVGEQYF. CDR3 in DNA: TGTGCCAGCAGCCCTGGACTAGCGGGAGTGGGAGAGCAGTACTTC.

The chain carries TRBV5-1 and TRBJ2-2; no firm D call. This CDR3 comprises 16 residues. Germline assignment: CDR1 SGHRS and CDR2 YFSETQ. V shed 0 bases and J shed 4 bases, with 13 bases lying between them. CDR3 DNA sequence: TGCGCCAGCAGCTTGGGGGCGACCGGTAGCACCGGGGAGCTGTTTTTT. It translates to CASSLGATGSTGELFF.

The chain has TRBV24-1 and TRBJ1-5; no clear D. Trimming stripped 2 bases from V and 0 bases from J, with 7 bases between. Germline V gives CDR1 KGHDR, CDR2 SFDVKD. The CDR3 consists of 15 residues. The CDR3 spells CATSDSGNSNQPQHF. CDR3 bases: TGTGCCACCAGTGATTCGGGTAATAGCAATCAGCCCCAGCATTTT.

The chain is built from TRBV11-2 and TRBJ2-3, with 10 bases that match TRBD1. Per the germline V gene, CDR1 is SGHAT and CDR2 is FQNNGV. V shed 6 bases, J shed 4 bases, and the junction held 7 bases outside the gene matches. This CDR3 spans 15 amino acids. CDR3 coding DNA: TGTGCCAGCAGTAAGGGACAGGGGTCCTCAGATACGCAGTATTTT. As protein: CASSKGQGSSDTQYF.

The V gene is TRBV10-3, the J gene TRBJ1-4; possibly TRBD1 for D (6 bases). The V gene lost 2 bases and the J gene lost 7 bases, with 20 bases spanning the gap. CDR3 size: 17 residues. The V gene's germline CDR1 is ENHRY and CDR2 SYGVKD. The CDR3 nucleotides are TGTGCCATCAGTGAGCGCGGCGCGCCAGGGGTAACTGAAAAACTGTTTTTT. Residues: CAISERGAPGVTEKLFF.

J is TRBJ2-2 and V is TRBV18; 7 bases are shared with TRBD2. With 3 bases clipped from V and 8 bases from J, the junction kept 6 bases outside the gene matches. The CDR3 length is 14 residues. Germline CDR1 reads KGHSH; CDR2 reads LQKENI. The CDR3 region is CASSPAGAGGELFF. In DNA form, the CDR3 reads TGTGCCAGCTCACCGGCGGGAGCGGGAGGGGAGCTGTTTTTT.

The rearrangement uses TRBV19 and TRBJ2-5; a possible D gene is TRBD1 (6 bases). V shed 5 bases and J shed 5 bases, with 12 bases lying between them. The CDR3 runs to 13 residues. Germline CDR1 LNHDA, CDR2 SQIVND (reference sequence). CDR3 DNA sequence: TGTGCCAGTAGTGACCTGCAGGGGGAGACCCAGTACTTC. This codes for CASSDLQGETQYF.